These 6 T cell receptor beta chains originate from one sample sequenced in a study of T cells after posttransplantation cyclophosphamide. Data came from immunoSEQ multiplex PCR; TCRdb stores just in-frame clones and leaves some out. This sample comprises tens of thousands of clones, none seen once only. The sample comprised PBMCs. Receptor source: a middle-aged man in good health, CMV-negative, and a related stem cell transplant donor.

This clone was seen many times. The junction does not match germline at one end; this may be a read error. Distinct nucleotide sequences in the sample also encode this CDR3. The J gene is TRBJ1-1, the V gene TRBV19; D unclear. The CDR3 contains 13 residues. Germline loops: CDR1 LNHDA, CDR2 SQIVND (reference sequence). The CDR3 region is CASRVTGKNEAFF. Here the CDR3 DNA reads TGTGCTAGTAGAGTAACCGGGAAAAATGAAGCTTTCTTT.

This clone has at least ten counts. The chain is built from TRBV19 and TRBJ1-2, with D hard to call. The CDR3 loop spans 11 amino acids. With 8 bases removed from V and 2 bases from J, the gap between germline ends came to 6 bases. Germline CDR1 is LNHDA and CDR2 is SQIVND (reference sequence). CDR3 protein: CASARNYGYTF. As DNA, the CDR3 is TGTGCCAGTGCCAGGAACTATGGCTACACCTTC. The full variable domain, with the rest looked up from reference TRBV19 and TRBJ1-2, is DGGITQSPKYLFRKEGQNVTLSCEQNLNHDAMYWYRQDPGQGLRLIYYSQIVNDFQKGDIAEGYSVSREKKESFPLTVTSAQKNPTAFYLCASARNYGYTFGSGTRLTVV.

In this sample, this clone turned up many times. V usage is TRBV2 and J usage is TRBJ1-1; 11 bases map to TRBD1. Per germline, CDR1 SNHLY and CDR2 FYNNEI. The CDR3 covers 14 residues. The V gene end was trimmed by 7 bases and the J gene end by 5 bases; junction bases not matched to a gene: 6. The CDR3 protein is CASMGTGGDTEAFF. The CDR3, as DNA: TGTGCCAGCATGGGGACAGGGGGAGATACTGAAGCTTTCTTT.

This clone was recorded many times. The chain joins TRBV30 to TRBJ2-2; no firm D call. This CDR3 is built from 11 residues. The germline V and J ends were trimmed by 4 bases and 6 bases, with 6 bases remaining between them. CDR1 GTSNPN and CDR2 SVGIG come from the germline V gene (reference sequence). DNA of the CDR3: TGTGCCTGGATCCTTTCCGGGGAGCTGTTTTTT. Translating it yields CAWILSGELFF.

The sample holds many counts of this clone. The chain employs TRBV7-3 and TRBJ2-1; the match to TRBD2 covers 8 bases. Germline CDR1 is SGHTA and CDR2 is FQGTGA. The CDR3 is 16 amino acids. V was pared by 1 base and J by 9 bases, with 11 bases of the junction left unmatched. The CDR3: CASSLNAGGTTGEQFF. The CDR3 nucleotides read TGTGCCAGCAGCTTAAATGCGGGGGGTACTACAGGTGAGCAGTTCTTC.

At least ten counts were recorded for this clone. A much larger clone lies a single base off, so this may be a read error. Other DNA sequences in this specimen translate into the identical CDR3. This rearrangement joins TRBV11-2 to TRBJ2-2; TRBD2 aligns across 9 bases. CDR1 and CDR2 from the germline V gene are SGHAT and FQNNGV. With V trimmed by 2 bases and J by 8 bases, 6 bases remained unmatched. This CDR3 region has 15 residues. The DNA for the CDR3 is TGTGCCAGCAGCTTAAGGCGGGAGGGCACTGGGGAGCTGTTTTTT. This sequence encodes CASSLRREGTGELFF.